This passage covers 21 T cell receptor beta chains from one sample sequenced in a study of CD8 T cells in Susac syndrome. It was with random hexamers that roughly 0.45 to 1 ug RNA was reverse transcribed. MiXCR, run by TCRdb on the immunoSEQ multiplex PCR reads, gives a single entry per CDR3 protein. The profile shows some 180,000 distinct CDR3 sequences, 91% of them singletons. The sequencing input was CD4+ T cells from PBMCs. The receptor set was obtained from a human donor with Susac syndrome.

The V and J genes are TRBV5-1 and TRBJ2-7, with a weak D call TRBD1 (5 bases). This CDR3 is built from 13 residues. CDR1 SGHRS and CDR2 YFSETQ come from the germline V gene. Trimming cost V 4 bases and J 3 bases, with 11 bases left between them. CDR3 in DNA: TGCGCCAGCAGCGGCGACAGTTACTACGAGCAGTACTTC. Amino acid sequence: CASSGDSYYEQYF. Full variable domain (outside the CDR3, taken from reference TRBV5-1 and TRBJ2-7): KAGVTQTPRYLIKTRGQQVTLSCSPISGHRSVSWYQQTPGQGLQFLFEYFSETQRNKGNFPGRFSGRQFSNSRSEMNVSTLELGDSALYLCASSGDSYYEQYFGPGTRLTVT.

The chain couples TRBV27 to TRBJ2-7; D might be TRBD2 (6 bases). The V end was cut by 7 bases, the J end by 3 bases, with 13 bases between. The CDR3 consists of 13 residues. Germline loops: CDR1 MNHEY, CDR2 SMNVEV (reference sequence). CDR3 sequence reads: CASISVGGYEQYF. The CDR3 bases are TGTGCCAGCATTTCGGTCGGGGGCTACGAGCAGTACTTC.

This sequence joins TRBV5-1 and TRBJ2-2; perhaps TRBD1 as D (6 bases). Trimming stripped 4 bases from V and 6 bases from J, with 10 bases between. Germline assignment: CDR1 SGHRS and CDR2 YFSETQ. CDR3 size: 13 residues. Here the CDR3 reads CASSTQGSGELFF. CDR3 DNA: TGCGCCAGCAGCACACAGGGTTCCGGGGAGCTGTTTTTT.

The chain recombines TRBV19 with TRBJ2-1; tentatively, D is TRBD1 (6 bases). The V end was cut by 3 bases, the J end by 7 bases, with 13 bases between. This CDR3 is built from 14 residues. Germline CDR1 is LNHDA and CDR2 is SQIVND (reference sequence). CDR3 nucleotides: TGTGCCAGTAGTATGCAGGCAACAGGGAATGAGCAGTTCTTC. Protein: CASSMQATGNEQFF.

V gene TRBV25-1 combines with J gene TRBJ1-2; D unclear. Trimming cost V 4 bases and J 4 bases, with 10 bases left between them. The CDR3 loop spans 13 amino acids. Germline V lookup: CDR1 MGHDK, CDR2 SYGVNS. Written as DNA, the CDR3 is TGTGCCAGCAGTGGGACGTGGGGCTATGGCTACACCTTC. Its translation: CASSGTWGYGYTF.

The CDR3: CASRYNRDTGELFF. The CDR3 region has the DNA TGTGCCAGCCGCTACAACAGGGATACCGGGGAGCTGTTTTTT. J is TRBJ2-2 and V is TRBV9, with D possibly matching TRBD1 (6 bases). This CDR3 is built from 14 residues. V dropped 7 bases and J dropped 5 bases, with 15 bases sitting between them. Per the germline V gene, CDR1 is SGDLS and CDR2 is YYNGEE.

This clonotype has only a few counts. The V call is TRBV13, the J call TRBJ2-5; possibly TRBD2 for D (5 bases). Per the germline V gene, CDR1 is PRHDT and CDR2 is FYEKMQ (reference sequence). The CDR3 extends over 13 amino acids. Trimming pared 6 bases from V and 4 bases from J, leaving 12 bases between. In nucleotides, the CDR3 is TGTGCCAGCAGTTTTCGGGGTTTAGAGACCCAGTACTTC. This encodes CASSFRGLETQYF. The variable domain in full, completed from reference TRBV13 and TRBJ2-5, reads AAGVIQSPRHLIKEKRETATLKCYPIPRHDTVYWYQQGPGQDPQFLISFYEKMQSDKGSIPDRFSAQQFSDYHSELNMSSLELGDSALYFCASSFRGLETQYFGPGTRLLVL.

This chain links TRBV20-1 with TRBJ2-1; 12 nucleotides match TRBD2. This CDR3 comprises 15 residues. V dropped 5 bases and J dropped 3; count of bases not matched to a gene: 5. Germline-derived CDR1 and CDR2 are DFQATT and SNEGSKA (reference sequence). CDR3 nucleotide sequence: TGCAGTGCTGGCAGACTAGCGGGAGTCTACAATGAGCAGTTCTTC. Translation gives CSAGRLAGVYNEQFF.

CDR3 in amino acids: CASSVVAGAMDEQFF. The CDR3 nucleotides are TGTGCCAGCAGCGTAGTGGCGGGGGCCATGGATGAGCAGTTCTTC. This rearrangement joins TRBV9 to TRBJ2-1, with D possibly being TRBD2 (7 bases). Per germline, CDR1 SGDLS and CDR2 YYNGEE. This CDR3 contains 15 residues. The V gene lost 0 bases and the J gene lost 8 bases, with 15 bases spanning the gap.

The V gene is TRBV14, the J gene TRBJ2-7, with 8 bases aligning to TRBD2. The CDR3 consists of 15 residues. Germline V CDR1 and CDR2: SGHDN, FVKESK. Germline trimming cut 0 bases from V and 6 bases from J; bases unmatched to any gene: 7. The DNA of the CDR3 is TGTGCCAGCAGCCAAGATAGCAGCGGGGGCTCCGAGCAGTACTTC. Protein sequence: CASSQDSSGGSEQYF.

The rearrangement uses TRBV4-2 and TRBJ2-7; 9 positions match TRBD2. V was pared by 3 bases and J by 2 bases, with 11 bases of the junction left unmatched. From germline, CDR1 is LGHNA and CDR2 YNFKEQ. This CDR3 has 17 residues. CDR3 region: CASSQSGAGGPPYEQYF. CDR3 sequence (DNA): TGTGCCAGCAGCCAGAGCGGGGCGGGAGGGCCCCCCTACGAGCAGTACTTC.

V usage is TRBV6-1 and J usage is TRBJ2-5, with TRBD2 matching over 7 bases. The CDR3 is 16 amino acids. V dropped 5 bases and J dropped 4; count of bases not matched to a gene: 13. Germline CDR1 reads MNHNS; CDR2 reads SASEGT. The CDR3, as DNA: TGTGCCAGCAGTCCCACGGGGAGCGGGAATGGAGAGACCCAGTACTTC. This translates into CASSPTGSGNGETQYF.

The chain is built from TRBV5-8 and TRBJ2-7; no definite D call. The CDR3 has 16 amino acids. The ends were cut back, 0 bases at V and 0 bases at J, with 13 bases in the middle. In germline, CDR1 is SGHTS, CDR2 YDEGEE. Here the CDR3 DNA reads TGTGCCAGCAGCTTGGATCCGCGCAAGAACTCCTACGAGCAGTACTTC. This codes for CASSLDPRKNSYEQYF.

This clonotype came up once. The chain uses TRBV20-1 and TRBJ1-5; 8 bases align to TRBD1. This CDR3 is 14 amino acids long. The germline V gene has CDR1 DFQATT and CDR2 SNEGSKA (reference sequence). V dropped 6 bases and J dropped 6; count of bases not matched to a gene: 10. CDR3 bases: TGCAGTGCCTCCGACCGGACAGGGAGTCAGCCCCAGCATTTT. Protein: CSASDRTGSQPQHF.

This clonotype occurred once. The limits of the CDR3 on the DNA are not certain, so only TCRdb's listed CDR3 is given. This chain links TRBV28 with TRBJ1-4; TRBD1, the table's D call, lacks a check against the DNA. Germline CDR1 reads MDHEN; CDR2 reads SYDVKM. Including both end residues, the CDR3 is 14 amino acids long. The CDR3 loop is CASSSSDEGIKLFF.

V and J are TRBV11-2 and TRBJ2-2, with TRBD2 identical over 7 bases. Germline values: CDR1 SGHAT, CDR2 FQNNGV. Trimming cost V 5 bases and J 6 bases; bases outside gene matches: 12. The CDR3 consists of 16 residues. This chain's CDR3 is CASSPRAGTKAGELFF. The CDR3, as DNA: TGTGCCAGCAGCCCCCGCGCCGGGACTAAGGCCGGGGAGCTGTTTTTT.

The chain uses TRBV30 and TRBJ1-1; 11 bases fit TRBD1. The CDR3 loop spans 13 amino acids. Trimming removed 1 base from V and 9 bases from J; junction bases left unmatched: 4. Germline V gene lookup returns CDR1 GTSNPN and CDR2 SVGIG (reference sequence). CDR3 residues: CAWSEGQGDQAFF. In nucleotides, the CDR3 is TGTGCCTGGAGTGAGGGACAGGGGGATCAAGCTTTCTTT.

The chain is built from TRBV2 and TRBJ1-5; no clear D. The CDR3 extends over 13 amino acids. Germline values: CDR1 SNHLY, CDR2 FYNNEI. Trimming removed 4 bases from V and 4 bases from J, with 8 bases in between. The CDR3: CASSVRLNQPQHF. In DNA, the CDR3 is TGTGCCAGCAGTGTGCGACTGAATCAGCCCCAGCATTTT.

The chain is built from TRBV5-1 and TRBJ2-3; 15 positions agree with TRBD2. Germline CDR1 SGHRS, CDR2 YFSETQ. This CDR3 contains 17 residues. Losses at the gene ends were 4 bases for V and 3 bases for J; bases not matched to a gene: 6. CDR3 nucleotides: TGCGCCAGCAGCCGGATGGGACTAGCGGGGGGTACAGATACGCAGTATTTT. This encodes CASSRMGLAGGTDTQYF.

The CDR3 DNA sequence: TGTGCCAGCAGCAAATACTCCGTCCTAGCACCTCAGGCGTACGAGCAGTACTTC. Protein sequence: CASSKYSVLAPQAYEQYF. The chain combines TRBV7-8 with TRBJ2-7, with D perhaps TRBD2 (5 bases). Trimming stripped 5 bases from V and 4 bases from J, with 27 bases between. Germline lookup yields CDR1 SGHVS and CDR2 FQNEAQ. This CDR3 has 18 amino acids.

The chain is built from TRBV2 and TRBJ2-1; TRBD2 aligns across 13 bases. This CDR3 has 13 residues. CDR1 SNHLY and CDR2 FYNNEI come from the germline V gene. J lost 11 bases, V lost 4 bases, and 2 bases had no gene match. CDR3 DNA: TGTGCCAGCAGTGGGACTAGCGGGAGTCAGCAGTTCTTC. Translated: CASSGTSGSQQFF.